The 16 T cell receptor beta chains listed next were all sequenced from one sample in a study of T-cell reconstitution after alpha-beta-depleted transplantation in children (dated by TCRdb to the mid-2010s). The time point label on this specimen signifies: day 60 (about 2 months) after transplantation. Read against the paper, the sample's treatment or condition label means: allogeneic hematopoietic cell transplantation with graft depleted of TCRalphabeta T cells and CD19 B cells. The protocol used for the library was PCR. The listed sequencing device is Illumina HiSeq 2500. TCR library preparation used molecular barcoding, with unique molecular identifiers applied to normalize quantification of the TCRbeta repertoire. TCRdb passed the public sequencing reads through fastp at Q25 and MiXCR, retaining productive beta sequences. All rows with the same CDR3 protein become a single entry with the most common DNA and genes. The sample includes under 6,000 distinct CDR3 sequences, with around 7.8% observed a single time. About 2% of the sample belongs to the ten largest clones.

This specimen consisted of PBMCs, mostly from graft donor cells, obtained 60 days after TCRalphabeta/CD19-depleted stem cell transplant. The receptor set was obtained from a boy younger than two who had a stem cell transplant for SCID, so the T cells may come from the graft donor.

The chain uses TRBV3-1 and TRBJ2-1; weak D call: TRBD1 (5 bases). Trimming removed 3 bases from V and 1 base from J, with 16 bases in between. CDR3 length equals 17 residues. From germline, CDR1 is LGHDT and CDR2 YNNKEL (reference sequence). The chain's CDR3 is CASSQQVQWTSYNEQFF. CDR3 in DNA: TGTGCCAGCAGCCAGCAGGTCCAGTGGACATCCTACAATGAGCAGTTCTTC.

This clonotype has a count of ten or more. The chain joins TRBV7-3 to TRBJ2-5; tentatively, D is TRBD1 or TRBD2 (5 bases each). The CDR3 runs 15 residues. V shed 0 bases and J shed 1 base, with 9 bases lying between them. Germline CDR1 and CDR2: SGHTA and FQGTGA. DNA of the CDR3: TGTGCCAGCAGCTTAACGCCCGGGGCCCAAGAGACCCAGTACTTC. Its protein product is CASSLTPGAQETQYF.

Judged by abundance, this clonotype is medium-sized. The CDR3: CASSRTGDEQYF. The CDR3 nucleotides read TGTGCCAGCAGCCGAACAGGGGACGAGCAGTACTTC. This chain connects TRBV12-3 or TRBV12-4 to TRBJ2-7; 7 bases are a match to TRBD1. The CDR3 is 12 residues long. V dropped 6 bases and J dropped 5; count of bases not matched to a gene: 4.

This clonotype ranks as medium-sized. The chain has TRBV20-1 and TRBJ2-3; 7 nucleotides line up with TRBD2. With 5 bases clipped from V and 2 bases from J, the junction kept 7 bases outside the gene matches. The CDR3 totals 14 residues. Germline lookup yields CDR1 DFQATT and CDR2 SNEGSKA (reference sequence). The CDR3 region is CSAGRAGYTDTQYF. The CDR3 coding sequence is TGCAGTGCTGGGAGGGCGGGATACACAGATACGCAGTATTTT.

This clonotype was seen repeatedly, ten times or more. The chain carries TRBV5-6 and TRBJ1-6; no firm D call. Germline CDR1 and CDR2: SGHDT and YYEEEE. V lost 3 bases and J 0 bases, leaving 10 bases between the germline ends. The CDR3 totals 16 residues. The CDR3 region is CASSSPESSYNSPLHF. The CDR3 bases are TGTGCCAGCAGCTCCCCAGAGAGCTCCTATAATTCACCCCTCCACTTT.

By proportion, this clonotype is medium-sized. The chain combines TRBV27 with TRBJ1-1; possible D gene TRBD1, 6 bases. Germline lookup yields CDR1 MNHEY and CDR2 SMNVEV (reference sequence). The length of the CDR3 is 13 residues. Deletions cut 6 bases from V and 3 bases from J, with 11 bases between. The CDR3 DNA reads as TGTGCCAGCAGCCGCAGGGGATACACTGAAGCTTTCTTT. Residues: CASSRRGYTEAFF.

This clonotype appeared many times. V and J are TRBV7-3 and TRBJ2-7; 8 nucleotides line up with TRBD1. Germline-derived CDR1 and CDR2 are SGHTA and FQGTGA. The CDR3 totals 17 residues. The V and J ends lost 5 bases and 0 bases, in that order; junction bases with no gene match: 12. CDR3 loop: CASSTGQGRLSSYEQYF. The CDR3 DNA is TGTGCCAGCAGCACTGGACAGGGACGTTTGAGCTCCTACGAGCAGTACTTC.

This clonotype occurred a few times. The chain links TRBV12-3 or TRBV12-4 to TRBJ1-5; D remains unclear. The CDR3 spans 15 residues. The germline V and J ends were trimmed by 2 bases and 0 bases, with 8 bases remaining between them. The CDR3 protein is CASSLTDYSNQPQHF. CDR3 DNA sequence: TGTGCCAGCAGTTTAACAGACTATAGCAATCAGCCCCAGCATTTT.

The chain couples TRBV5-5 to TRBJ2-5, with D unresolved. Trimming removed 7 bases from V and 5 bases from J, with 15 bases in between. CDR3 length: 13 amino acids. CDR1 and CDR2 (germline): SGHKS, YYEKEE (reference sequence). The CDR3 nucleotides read TGTGCCAGCGGCCTTGTCCCTAGGGAGACCCAGTACTTC. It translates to CASGLVPRETQYF.

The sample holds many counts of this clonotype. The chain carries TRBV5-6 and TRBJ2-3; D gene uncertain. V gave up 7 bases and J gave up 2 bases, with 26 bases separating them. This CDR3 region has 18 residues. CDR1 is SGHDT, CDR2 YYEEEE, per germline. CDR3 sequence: CASQTRPCCPTPTDTQYF. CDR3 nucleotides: TGTGCCAGCCAAACGAGACCTTGCTGCCCCACCCCCACAGATACGCAGTATTTT.

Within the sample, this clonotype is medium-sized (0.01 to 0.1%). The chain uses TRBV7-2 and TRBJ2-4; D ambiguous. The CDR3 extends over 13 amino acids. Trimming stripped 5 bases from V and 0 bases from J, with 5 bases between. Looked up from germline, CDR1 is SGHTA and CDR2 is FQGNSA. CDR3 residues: CASSPLAKNIQYF. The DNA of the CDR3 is TGTGCCAGCAGCCCTTTAGCCAAAAACATTCAGTACTTC.

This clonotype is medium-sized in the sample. The DNA of the CDR3 is TGCAGTGCTAGAAGAAGACTAGCGGGAGATTACAATGAGCAGTTCTTC. It codes for CSARRRLAGDYNEQFF. The genes are TRBV20-1 and TRBJ2-1; 12 bases align to TRBD2. The junction had 6 bases not matched to a gene; V was cut back by 2 bases and J by 4 bases. The germline gives CDR1 DFQATT, CDR2 SNEGSKA (reference sequence). The CDR3 consists of 16 residues.

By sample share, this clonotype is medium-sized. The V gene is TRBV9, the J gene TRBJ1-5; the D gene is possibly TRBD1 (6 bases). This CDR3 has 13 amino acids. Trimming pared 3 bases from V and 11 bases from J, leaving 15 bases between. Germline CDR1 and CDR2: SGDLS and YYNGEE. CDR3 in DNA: TGTGCCAGCAGCGCCAAGGGGGGGGGAGCCCAGCATTTT. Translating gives CASSAKGGGAQHF.

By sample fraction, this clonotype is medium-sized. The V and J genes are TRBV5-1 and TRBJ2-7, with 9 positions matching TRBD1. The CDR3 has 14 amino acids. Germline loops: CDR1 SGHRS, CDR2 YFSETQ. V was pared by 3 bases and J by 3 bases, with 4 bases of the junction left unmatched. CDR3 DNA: TGCGCCAGCAGCTCCCGGGACAGGGACTACGAGCAGTACTTC. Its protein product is CASSSRDRDYEQYF.

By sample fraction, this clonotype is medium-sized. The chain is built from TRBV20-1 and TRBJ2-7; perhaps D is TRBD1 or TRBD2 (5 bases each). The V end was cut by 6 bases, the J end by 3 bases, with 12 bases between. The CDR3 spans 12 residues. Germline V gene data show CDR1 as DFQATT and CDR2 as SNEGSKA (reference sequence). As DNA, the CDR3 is TGCAGTGCCCAGCGAGGGGACTACGAGCAGTACTTC. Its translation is CSAQRGDYEQYF.

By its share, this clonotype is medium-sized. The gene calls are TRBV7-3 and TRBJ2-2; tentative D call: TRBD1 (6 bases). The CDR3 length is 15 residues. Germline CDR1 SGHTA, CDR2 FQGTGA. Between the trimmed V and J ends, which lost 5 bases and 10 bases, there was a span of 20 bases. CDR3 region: CASSPWGQHREELFF. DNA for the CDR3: TGTGCCAGCAGCCCCTGGGGGCAGCATCGCGAGGAGCTGTTTTTT.